Below, 30 T cell receptor beta chains from the same sample are listed, as sequenced in a study of OX40 agonist ivuxolimab in advanced cancers. The data were produced by immunoSEQ multiplex PCR, yet TCRdb's version contains in-frame clones alone and is incomplete. The repertoire holds over 60,000 clones, with over 75% as singletons. Here the sequenced sample was CD4+ or CD8+ T cells sorted from blood, taken in a trial of the OX40 agonist ivuxolimab. The receptors originated from an adult with an advanced solid tumor such as melanoma, head and neck, liver or kidney cancer.

The genes are TRBV2 and TRBJ2-1; maybe TRBD2 (5 bases). The ends were cut back, 6 bases at V and 3 bases at J, with 9 bases in the middle. The CDR3 runs to 13 residues. Germline-derived CDR1 and CDR2 are SNHLY and FYNNEI. DNA for the CDR3: TGTGCCAGCAGCGCCGGGATCTACAATGAGCAGTTCTTC. This encodes CASSAGIYNEQFF.

This clone was counted only a few times. The chain joins TRBV7-9 to TRBJ1-2; 9 bases are a match to TRBD1. The CDR3 has 14 residues. J gave up 4 bases and V 5 bases, and 5 bases lay outside the gene matches. Looked up from germline, CDR1 is SEHNR and CDR2 is FQNEAQ (reference sequence). The CDR3 loop reads CASSRGTGPYGYTF. In DNA form, the CDR3 reads TGTGCCAGCAGCCGGGGGACAGGGCCCTATGGCTACACCTTC. The whole variable domain, remainder taken from reference TRBV7-9 and TRBJ1-2, is DTGVSQNPRHKITKRGQNVTFRCDPISEHNRLYWYRQTLGQGPEFLTYFQNEAQLEKSRLLSDRFSAERPKGSFSTLEIQRTEQGDSAMYLCASSRGTGPYGYTFGSGTRLTVV.

V gene TRBV10-3 combines with J gene TRBJ1-2; D might be TRBD1 (6 bases). Germline CDR1 and CDR2: ENHRY and SYGVKD. With 4 bases removed from V and 10 bases from J, the gap between germline ends came to 13 bases. The CDR3 has 12 amino acids. The CDR3 reads CAISGENRDYTF. The CDR3 region has the DNA TGTGCCATCAGTGGGGAGAACAGGGACTACACCTTC.

V and J are TRBV5-6 and TRBJ1-2, with D maybe TRBD1 (5 bases). Between the trimmed V and J ends, which lost 1 base and 6 bases, there was a span of 7 bases. The V gene's germline CDR1 is SGHDT and CDR2 YYEEEE. The CDR3 runs to 12 residues. CDR3 amino acids: CASSLQGHGYTF. Here the CDR3 DNA reads TGTGCCAGCAGCTTGCAGGGTCATGGCTACACCTTC.

The chain has TRBV5-3 and TRBJ1-5; 7 nucleotides agree with TRBD1. TRBV5-3 is recorded as an ORF, its role being uncertain. V was clipped by 3 bases and J by 3 bases; unmatched bases: 12. The CDR3 is 17 amino acids. Here the CDR3 reads CARSWDSQDYTNQPQHF. The DNA for the CDR3 is TGTGCCAGAAGCTGGGACAGTCAGGATTATACCAATCAGCCCCAGCATTTT.

The rearrangement links TRBV5-4 to TRBJ1-1; D ambiguous. Trimming removed 0 bases from V and 1 base from J, with 7 bases in between. The CDR3 is made up of 14 amino acids. Germline CDR1 reads SGHNT; CDR2 reads YYREEE (reference sequence). CDR3 loop: CASSLGVANTEAFF. The CDR3 DNA reads as TGTGCCAGCAGCTTGGGGGTCGCGAACACTGAAGCTTTCTTT.

This clone has just one count. The chain joins TRBV6-5 to TRBJ2-2, with D tentatively TRBD1 (5 bases). CDR3 length equals 15 residues. The germline V gene has CDR1 MNHEY and CDR2 SVGAGI. Trimming cost V 8 bases and J 0 bases, with 13 bases left between them. The CDR3 bases are TGTGCCAGCGGAAAGGGGTTATCGAACACCGGGGAGCTGTTTTTT. Translation gives CASGKGLSNTGELFF.

The gene calls are TRBV18 and TRBJ1-1; D perhaps matches TRBD1 (5 bases). This CDR3 contains 12 residues. Germline V gene sequence: CDR1 KGHSH, CDR2 LQKENI. Trimming cost V 2 bases and J 6 bases, with 7 bases left between them. This chain's CDR3 is CASSPRGPEAFF. Here the CDR3 DNA reads TGTGCCAGCTCACCAAGGGGACCTGAAGCTTTCTTT.

V is TRBV19 and J is TRBJ1-4; 7 bases fit TRBD1. Trimming removed 6 bases from V and 8 bases from J; junction bases left unmatched: 9. This CDR3 spans 14 amino acids. CDR1 and CDR2 (germline): LNHDA, SQIVND (reference sequence). The CDR3 nucleotides are TGTGCCAGTAGCCAGGACAGGTCGAGGGAAAAACTGTTTTTT. This gives the protein CASSQDRSREKLFF. Using reference TRBV19 and TRBJ1-4 for the parts outside the CDR3, the full variable domain is DGGITQSPKYLFRKEGQNVTLSCEQNLNHDAMYWYRQDPGQGLRLIYYSQIVNDFQKGDIAEGYSVSREKKESFPLTVTSAQKNPTAFYLCASSQDRSREKLFFGSGTQLSVL.

The V call is TRBV5-4, the J call TRBJ1-1; no firm D call. The CDR3 sequence is 13 residues long. Trimming took 2 bases from V and 3 from J, leaving 8 bases between them. Per germline, CDR1 SGHNT and CDR2 YYREEE (reference sequence). DNA for the CDR3: TGTGCCAGCAGCTTAGGTGCCGACACTGAAGCTTTCTTT. It is translated as CASSLGADTEAFF.

The genes are TRBV5-4 and TRBJ2-5, with a weak D call TRBD2 (7 bases). Germline CDR1 and CDR2: SGHNT and YYREEE (reference sequence). This CDR3 is 15 amino acids long. V was shortened by 0 bases and J by 4 bases, with 13 bases between the two germline ends. The CDR3 here is CASSLVRGGRETQYF. The DNA of the CDR3 is TGTGCCAGCAGCTTGGTGAGGGGGGGCCGAGAGACCCAGTACTTC.

The CDR3 DNA reads as TGTGCCAGCAGTGAAGGGCAGGGGACTTTATATCAGCCCCAGCATTTT. It specifies CASSEGQGTLYQPQHF. The genes are TRBV2 and TRBJ1-5; weak D call: TRBD1 (6 bases). The germline V and J ends were trimmed by 1 base and 5 bases, with 15 bases remaining between them. Germline V gene data show CDR1 as SNHLY and CDR2 as FYNNEI. The CDR3 has 16 residues.

The chain is built from TRBV6-6 and TRBJ2-2; D is unresolved. V was clipped by 6 bases and J by 5 bases, with 16 bases between them. CDR3 length: 15 residues. CDR1 and CDR2 (germline): MNHNY, SVGAGI (reference sequence). The CDR3: CASSRVRTSTGELFF. The CDR3 DNA follows: TGTGCCAGCAGCCGCGTCCGGACGTCAACCGGGGAGCTGTTTTTT.

Written as DNA, the CDR3 is TGTGCCAGCGGGCAAGTCACAACTAATGAAAAACTGTTTTTT. This gives the protein CASGQVTTNEKLFF. This chain joins TRBV2 and TRBJ1-4, with D unresolved. The V end lost 8 bases, the J end lost 0 bases, and 10 bases lay between the germline ends. Germline V gene data show CDR1 as SNHLY and CDR2 as FYNNEI. This CDR3 is built from 14 residues.

V is TRBV12-5 and J is TRBJ1-5; TRBD1 matches 10 bases. V dropped 3 bases and J dropped 1; count of bases not matched to a gene: 21. The CDR3 has 22 residues. The V gene's germline CDR1 is LGHNT and CDR2 FRNRAP. The CDR3 loop reads CASGFTTGTGVTSETSNQPQHF. The CDR3 DNA reads as TGTGCTAGTGGTTTCACGACCGGGACAGGGGTCACATCCGAGACAAGCAATCAGCCCCAGCATTTT.

This clone was counted once. The chain links TRBV7-2 to TRBJ1-5; D not certain. V shed 2 bases and J shed 2 bases, with 7 bases lying between them. This CDR3 comprises 14 residues. CDR1 is SGHTA, CDR2 FQGNSA, per germline. Here the CDR3 DNA reads TGTGCCAGCAGCTTATTAGGTGGCAATCAGCCCCAGCATTTT. Translated: CASSLLGGNQPQHF.

The chain couples TRBV21-1 to TRBJ2-7; TRBD2, as called in the table, went unchecked against the DNA. TRBV21-1 is termed a pseudogene. This CDR3 region has 15 residues. This CDR3 reads CASSGRSGEPYEQYF. The CDR3, as DNA: TGTGCCAGCAGCGGTCGTTCGGGGGAGCCCTACGAGCAGTACTTC.

This clone was detected only once. V and J are TRBV7-6 and TRBJ1-1; D not certain. The CDR3 has 16 amino acids. Germline V CDR1 and CDR2: SGHVS, FNYEAQ. V lost 2 bases to trimming and J lost 0 bases, with 13 bases between them. The CDR3 region is CASSLLGQALNTEAFF. CDR3 nucleotide sequence: TGTGCCAGCAGCTTATTAGGGCAGGCCCTGAACACTGAAGCTTTCTTT.

The chain has TRBV6-1 and TRBJ2-2; 10 bases fit TRBD1. The CDR3 is 19 amino acids. CDR1 is MNHNS and CDR2 is SASEGT in the germline V gene. After removal of 2 bases from V and 1 base from J, the junction contained 10 bases not matched to a gene. The CDR3 spells CASSEFFSGDRGNTGELFF. CDR3 nucleotides: TGTGCCAGCAGTGAATTTTTCAGTGGGGACAGGGGGAACACCGGGGAGCTGTTTTTT.

The V gene is TRBV7-2, the J gene TRBJ2-7; a possible D gene is TRBD1 (6 bases). The CDR3 has 14 residues. CDR1 and CDR2 (germline): SGHTA, FQGNSA. Trimming took off 2 bases at V and 4 bases at J, with 12 bases between the two ends. CDR3 in amino acids: CASSLTQGLYEQYF. In nucleotides, the CDR3 is TGTGCCAGCAGCTTAACACAGGGTTTATACGAGCAGTACTTC.

The genes are TRBV5-4 and TRBJ2-3, with TRBD1 matching over 8 bases. From germline, CDR1 is SGHNT and CDR2 YYREEE (reference sequence). CDR3 length: 14 residues. With 1 base clipped from V and 6 bases from J, the junction kept 4 bases outside the gene matches. For the CDR3, the DNA is TGTGCCAGCAGCTTGCAGGGGGCGTCTGATACGCAGTATTTT. It translates to CASSLQGASDTQYF.

This chain joins TRBV6-5 and TRBJ2-4, with D perhaps assigned TRBD1 or TRBD2 (5 bases each). Looked up from germline, CDR1 is MNHEY and CDR2 is SVGAGI. The CDR3 runs to 16 residues. Trimming took 2 bases from V and 1 from J, leaving 12 bases between them. DNA for the CDR3: TGTGCCAGCAGTTACGATGTGTGGGGGGCCAAAAACATTCAGTACTTC. It encodes CASSYDVWGAKNIQYF.

The chain combines TRBV6-6 with TRBJ2-1; D is ambiguous. The CDR3 length is 11 residues. CDR1 is MNHNY and CDR2 is SVGAGI in the germline V gene (reference sequence). V dropped 5 bases and J dropped 8 bases, with 7 bases sitting between them. The CDR3 bases are TGTGCCAGCAGTCCTAGGGATGAGCAGTTCTTC. This encodes CASSPRDEQFF.

This clone appeared once. The chain employs TRBV18 and TRBJ2-5; 14 positions match TRBD2. Germline V CDR1 and CDR2: KGHSH, LQKENI. V shed 3 bases and J 1 base; nucleotides not matched to a gene: 4. The CDR3 is made up of 17 amino acids. The CDR3 region is CASSPRGTSGGQETQYF. CDR3 nucleotides: TGTGCCAGCTCACCCCGAGGGACTAGCGGGGGCCAAGAGACCCAGTACTTC.

The chain has TRBV7-2 and TRBJ1-3, with D maybe TRBD1 (6 bases). V lost 8 bases and J 0 bases, leaving 14 bases between the germline ends. CDR1 and CDR2 (germline): SGHTA, FQGNSA. This CDR3 comprises 15 residues. CDR3 amino acids: CASAREGDSGNTIYF. DNA for the CDR3: TGTGCCAGCGCCCGGGAGGGGGACTCTGGAAACACCATATATTTT.

V usage is TRBV7-8 and J usage is TRBJ1-1; maybe TRBD1 (5 bases). Germline V CDR1 and CDR2: SGHVS, FQNEAQ. Trimming stripped 4 bases from V and 1 base from J, with 16 bases between. This CDR3 comprises 16 residues. CDR3 region: CASSYLEGQPNTEAFF. Written as DNA, the CDR3 is TGTGCCAGCAGCTATCTGGAGGGGCAACCGAACACTGAAGCTTTCTTT.

J is TRBJ2-3 and V is TRBV11-2; tentative D call: TRBD1 (5 bases). In germline, CDR1 is SGHAT, CDR2 FQNNGV. V was cut by 5 bases and J by 2 bases, with 14 bases left in between. CDR3 length equals 15 residues. CDR3 protein: CASSQEWGPTDTQYF. CDR3 sequence (DNA): TGTGCCAGCAGCCAAGAATGGGGCCCCACAGATACGCAGTATTTT.

The chain recombines TRBV11-2 with TRBJ2-1; the match to TRBD2 covers 7 bases. The CDR3 sequence is 15 residues long. Germline trimming cut 2 bases from V and 3 bases from J; bases unmatched to any gene: 4. CDR1 is SGHAT and CDR2 is FQNNGV in the germline V gene. The CDR3 protein is CASSLSGALYNEQFF. The CDR3 DNA is TGTGCCAGCAGCTTAAGCGGGGCCCTCTACAATGAGCAGTTCTTC. Together with reference TRBV11-2 and TRBJ2-1, the CDR3 gives the full variable domain: EAGVAQSPRYKIIEKRQSVAFWCNPISGHATLYWYQQILGQGPKLLIQFQNNGVVDDSQLPKDRFSAERLKGVDSTLKIQPAKLEDSAVYLCASSLSGALYNEQFFGPGTRLTVL.

V usage is TRBV7-2 and J usage is TRBJ1-5; maybe TRBD1 (5 bases). Trimming pared 5 bases from V and 3 bases from J, leaving 14 bases between. This CDR3 is 15 amino acids long. Germline V gene lookup returns CDR1 SGHTA and CDR2 FQGNSA. CDR3: CASSPGGPNNQPQHF. CDR3 nucleotides: TGTGCCAGCAGCCCGGGGGGTCCCAACAATCAGCCCCAGCATTTT.

V and J are TRBV13 and TRBJ2-3; D unresolved. The germline CDR1 and CDR2 sequences are PRHDT and FYEKMQ (reference sequence). V gave up 5 bases and J gave up 2 bases, with 14 bases separating them. This CDR3 has 15 residues. CDR3 bases: TGTGCCAGCAGCACACCAAGGGTAGACACAGATACGCAGTATTTT. Translating it yields CASSTPRVDTDTQYF.